The entry below gives a single T cell receptor beta chain sequence along with its context. This sample stems from a study of T cell changes during pregnancy in multiple sclerosis. Trimming stripped 0 bases from V and 3 bases from J, with 12 bases between. Germline V CDR1 and CDR2: SGDLS, YYNGEE. The CDR3 has 15 amino acids. Measured with immunoSEQ multiplex PCR; TCRdb has only the in-frame clones, and not every one. The sample includes 15,000 or so clones, almost 96% of them seen just once. This clonotype originated in a female donor with multiple sclerosis, enrolled in a pregnancy study. The material sequenced was peripheral blood, taken in the third trimester of pregnancy. V usage is TRBV9 and J usage is TRBJ1-1; D gene unclear. CDR3 DNA: TGTGCCAGCAGCGTAGTAGGCGGGTTCGACACTGAAGCTTTCTTT. As protein: CASSVVGGFDTEAFF.